This TCR beta chain was captured in a study of CD8 T cells in ankylosing spondylitis. Points from the study as a whole: What seemed typical of ankylosing spondylitis blood was a TCR beta motif built from about 8 highly homologous variants.

This CDR3 spans 17 amino acids. CDR1 and CDR2 (germline): SEHNR, FQNEAQ (reference sequence). V trimming: 1 base; J trimming: 6 bases; junction bases outside the gene matches: 13. On this clonotype: Its antigen is unknown.

As the method for making TCR beta libraries, quantitative 5'-RACE with molecular barcodes was used. In TCRdb, the 5' RACE reads were re-called with MiXCR into one record per CDR3 protein. This table holds roughly 700,000 distinct CDR3 sequences, over 15% found once. Material for sequencing was blood, either unsorted or a sorted T cell fraction (not recorded which). The rearrangement joins TRBV7-9 to TRBJ1-2; 8 bases are a match to TRBD1. The receptor was isolated from a male donor with ankylosing spondylitis. The CDR3 sequence is CASSLGATGDRRDGYTF. The CDR3 DNA reads as TGTGCCAGCAGCTTAGGTGCGACAGGGGATCGAAGGGATGGCTACACCTTC.